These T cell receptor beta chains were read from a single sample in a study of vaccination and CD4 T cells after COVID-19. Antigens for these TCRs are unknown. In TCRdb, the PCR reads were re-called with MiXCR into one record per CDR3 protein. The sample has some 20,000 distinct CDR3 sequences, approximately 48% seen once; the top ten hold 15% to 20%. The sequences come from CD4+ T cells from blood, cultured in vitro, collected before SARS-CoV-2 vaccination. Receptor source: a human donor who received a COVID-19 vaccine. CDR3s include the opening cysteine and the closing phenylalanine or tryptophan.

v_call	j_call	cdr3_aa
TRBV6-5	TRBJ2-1	CASSYSVWEQFF
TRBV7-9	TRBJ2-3	CASNLREKRGGQDTQYF
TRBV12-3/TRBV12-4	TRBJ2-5	CATSRAGGDETQYF
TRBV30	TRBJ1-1	CAWSMTGGVRTEAFF
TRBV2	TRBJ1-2	CASTREGDNYGYTF
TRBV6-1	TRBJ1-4	CASNVGLTDVLFF
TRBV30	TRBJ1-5	CAWNAGSNQPQHF
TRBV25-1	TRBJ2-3	CASKGTSIADTQYF
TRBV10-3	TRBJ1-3	CANNRGRGNTIYF
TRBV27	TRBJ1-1	CASRGDRGVVRNTEAFF
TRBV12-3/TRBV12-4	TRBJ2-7	CASSLRVGTGRSNEQYF
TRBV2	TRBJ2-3	CASSIQGLYGTDTQYF
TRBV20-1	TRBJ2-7	CSARGQGAREQYF
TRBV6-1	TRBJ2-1	CASMASGALVEQFF
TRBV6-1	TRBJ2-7	CASSEANGRTYEQYF
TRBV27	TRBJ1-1	CASTSHVRRGLGLGNTEAFF
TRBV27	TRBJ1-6	CASKRTGVSPLHF
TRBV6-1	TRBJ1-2	CASISTLGPGGGYTF
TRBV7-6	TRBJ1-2	CASSLGTGSNYGYTF
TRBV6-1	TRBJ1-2	CASSRGGEGNYGYTF
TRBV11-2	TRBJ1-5	CASSPRDRAGQPQHF
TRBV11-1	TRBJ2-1	CASSWTSGDYNEQFF
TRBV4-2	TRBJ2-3	CASSQDTTTDTQYF
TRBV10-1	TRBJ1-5	CASSDPRGSNQPQHF
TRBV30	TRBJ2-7	CAWSANSYEQYF
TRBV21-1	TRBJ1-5	CASMQRRDRNSNQPQHF
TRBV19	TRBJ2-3	CASSIEGGRDTQYF
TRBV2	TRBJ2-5	CASSPSGPLQETQYF
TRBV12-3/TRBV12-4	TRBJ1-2	CASSFAGKYGYTF
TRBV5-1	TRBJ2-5	CASSGQGIQETQYF
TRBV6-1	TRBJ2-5	CASSELLMETQYF
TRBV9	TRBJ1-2	CASSVATGYGYTF
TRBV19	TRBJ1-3	CASSSEGPRYGNTIYF
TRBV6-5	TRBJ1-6	CASSYKGSWYNSPLHF
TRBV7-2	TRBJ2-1	CASNLPGLAHNEQFF
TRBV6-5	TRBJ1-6	CASSYSKYNSPLHF
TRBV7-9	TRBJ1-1	CASSLGSGGAGFRLGTEAFF
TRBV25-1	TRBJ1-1	CASSRGGRTTEAFF
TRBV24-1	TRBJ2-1	CATSDLDEQFF
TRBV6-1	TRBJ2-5	CASSVAFDLGETQYF
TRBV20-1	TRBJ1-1	CSASGGSGYTEAFF
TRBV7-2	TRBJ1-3	CASSSGPRGRGNTIYF
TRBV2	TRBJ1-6	CASTFLRRAENSPLHF
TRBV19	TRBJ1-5	CASSIRDRSYQPQHF
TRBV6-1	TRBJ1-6	CASRRDRGTNSPLHF
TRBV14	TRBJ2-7	CASSPRPSSYEQYF
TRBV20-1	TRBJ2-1	CSARKELAGVISSYNEQFF
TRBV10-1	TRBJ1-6	CASSEGVSPLHF
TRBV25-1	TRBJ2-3	CASSFTDTQYF